The next 28 T cell receptor beta chains were all read from a single sample in a study of OX40 agonist ivuxolimab in advanced cancers. Profiled with immunoSEQ multiplex PCR; TCRdb holds only in-frame clones, not every one. Of approximately 66,000 clones listed, 70% to 90% were seen once; the top ten hold 1.2%. The sample here was CD4+ or CD8+ T cells sorted from blood, taken in a trial of the OX40 agonist ivuxolimab. These receptors were taken from an adult with an advanced solid tumor such as melanoma, head and neck, liver or kidney cancer.

J is TRBJ1-6 and V is TRBV6-1; D unresolved. This CDR3 is 17 amino acids long. CDR1 is MNHNS, CDR2 SASEGT, per germline. Trimming took 2 bases from V and 9 from J, leaving 20 bases between them. The CDR3 is CASSEKTRWARTSPLHF. CDR3 nucleotides: TGTGCCAGCAGTGAAAAGACCCGGTGGGCACGGACTTCACCCCTCCACTTT.

The chain combines TRBV7-2 with TRBJ1-2, with D tentatively TRBD1 (6 bases). V was shortened by 5 bases and J by 4 bases, with 17 bases between the two germline ends. The CDR3 runs 15 residues. The germline V gene encodes CDR1 SGHTA and CDR2 FQGNSA. The CDR3 reads CASSPRGGGVYGYTF. CDR3 DNA: TGTGCCAGCAGCCCCCGAGGGGGGGGCGTCTATGGCTACACCTTC.

The chain uses TRBV19 and TRBJ2-5; 11 nucleotides agree with TRBD1. The trim removed 5 bases at V and 7 bases at J, leaving 6 bases unmatched. Germline V gives CDR1 LNHDA, CDR2 SQIVND (reference sequence). The CDR3 consists of 14 residues. CDR3 coding DNA: TGTGCCAGTAGTCCCCGGGACAGGGGGGGGACCCAGTACTTC. It is translated as CASSPRDRGGTQYF.

For the CDR3, the DNA is TGTGCCAGTAGACGTACCGGCAACTTAAACACTGAAGCTTTCTTT. Its translation: CASRRTGNLNTEAFF. J is TRBJ1-1 and V is TRBV19; D uncertain. The CDR3 spans 15 residues. With 6 bases removed from V and 2 bases from J, the gap between germline ends came to 16 bases. Looked up from germline, CDR1 is LNHDA and CDR2 is SQIVND (reference sequence).

This clone has a handful of counts. This sequence joins TRBV7-9 and TRBJ1-1; D is possibly TRBD1 (5 bases). Trimming stripped 6 bases from V and 5 bases from J, with 16 bases between. This CDR3 contains 14 residues. From germline, CDR1 is SEHNR and CDR2 FQNEAQ (reference sequence). For the CDR3, the DNA is TGTGCCAGCAGGAACGCGGCAGGGATGACTGAAGCTTTCTTT. It specifies CASRNAAGMTEAFF.

With respect to this clone: One end of the junction does not line up with germline, which may come from a read error. J is TRBJ2-2 and V is TRBV7-7; D is possibly TRBD2 (5 bases). Per germline, CDR1 SSHAT and CDR2 FNYEAQ (reference sequence). This CDR3 contains 15 residues. CDR3 sequence reads: CASSLTSGNTGELFF. The DNA for the CDR3 is TGTGCTAGCAGCTTAACCAGCGGAAACACCGGGGAGCTGTTTTTT.

This chain uses TRBV9 with TRBJ2-3, with D uncertain. Trimming pared 3 bases from V and 2 bases from J, leaving 13 bases between. This CDR3 is built from 15 residues. The V gene's germline CDR1 is SGDLS and CDR2 YYNGEE. The CDR3 sequence: CASSGQQRHTDTQYF. The CDR3 DNA reads as TGTGCCAGCAGCGGGCAGCAGAGACACACAGATACGCAGTATTTT.

The chain employs TRBV6-6 and TRBJ1-2, with a tentative D call TRBD1 (5 bases). Trimming cost V 8 bases and J 5 bases, with 21 bases left between them. The CDR3 sequence is 15 residues long. Germline-derived CDR1 and CDR2 are MNHNY and SVGAGI (reference sequence). The chain's CDR3 is CASWQGTATGYGYTF. CDR3 in DNA: TGTGCCAGCTGGCAAGGGACTGCCACTGGGTATGGCTACACCTTC.

This sequence joins TRBV4-2 and TRBJ2-1; D may be TRBD2 (7 bases). Germline V gene lookup returns CDR1 LGHNA and CDR2 YNFKEQ. The CDR3 extends over 16 amino acids. V was cut by 1 base and J by 2 bases, with 12 bases left in between. The CDR3 region has the DNA TGTGCCAGCAGCCAAGGGGGGGGGCGAGCCTACAATGAGCAGTTCTTC. Translation: CASSQGGGRAYNEQFF.

The J gene is TRBJ2-5, the V gene TRBV14, with a tentative D call TRBD2 (7 bases). Germline V gene lookup returns CDR1 SGHDN and CDR2 FVKESK. This CDR3 has 16 amino acids. Trimming took 4 bases from V and 4 from J, leaving 19 bases between them. The DNA for the CDR3 is TGTGCCAGCAGCCGCCTCCACGGGGGGCTAGGAGAGACCCAGTACTTC. This encodes CASSRLHGGLGETQYF. Combining the CDR3 with reference TRBV14 and TRBJ2-5 gives the whole variable domain EAGVTQFPSHSVIEKGQTVTLRCDPISGHDNLYWYRRVMGKEIKFLLHFVKESKQDESGMPNNRFLAERTGGTYSTLKVQPAELEDSGVYFCASSRLHGGLGETQYFGPGTRLLVL.

The J gene is TRBJ1-6, the V gene TRBV18; 10 positions agree with TRBD1. Trimming at V came to 0 bases and at J to 7 bases, leaving 3 bases not matched to a gene. This CDR3 has 16 residues. CDR1 KGHSH and CDR2 LQKENI come from the germline V gene. In DNA form, the CDR3 reads TGTGCCAGCTCACCACCGGGGACAGGGGTGAATTCACCCCTCCACTTT. Translating gives CASSPPGTGVNSPLHF.

This chain links TRBV6-1 with TRBJ2-2; 8 nucleotides agree with TRBD1. Per the germline V gene, CDR1 is MNHNS and CDR2 is SASEGT. This CDR3 has 15 amino acids. With V trimmed by 9 bases and J by 5 bases, 11 bases remained unmatched. CDR3 sequence: CASCLGQVGTGELFF. The CDR3 coding sequence is TGTGCCAGTTGCTTGGGACAGGTCGGAACCGGGGAGCTGTTTTTT.

The chain uses TRBV7-2 and TRBJ2-2; 7 bases match TRBD2. After removal of 4 bases from V and 0 bases from J, the junction contained 8 bases not matched to a gene. From germline, CDR1 is SGHTA and CDR2 FQGNSA. The CDR3 length is 17 residues. Here the CDR3 reads CASSSLAGNANTGELFF. The DNA of the CDR3 is TGTGCCAGCAGCTCTTTAGCGGGCAACGCGAACACCGGGGAGCTGTTTTTT.

This chain uses TRBV18 with TRBJ1-2, with a possible D match to TRBD1 (5 bases). This CDR3 is built from 15 residues. V was cut by 1 base and J by 10 bases, with 19 bases left in between. From germline, CDR1 is KGHSH and CDR2 LQKENI. The CDR3 nucleotides read TGTGCCAGCTCACCACTTGACAGCGGTGGAGGTGACTACACCTTC. Residues: CASSPLDSGGGDYTF.

J is TRBJ2-7 and V is TRBV5-1, with TRBD1 matching 7 bases. The V gene end was trimmed by 4 bases and the J gene end by 0 bases; junction bases not matched to a gene: 4. The CDR3 loop spans 14 amino acids. Germline CDR1 is SGHRS and CDR2 is YFSETQ. CDR3 in amino acids: CASSRGTASYEQYF. In DNA, the CDR3 is TGCGCCAGCAGCCGTGGGACAGCCTCCTACGAGCAGTACTTC.

The chain uses TRBV18 and TRBJ2-2; 9 nucleotides agree with TRBD1. The trim removed 2 bases at V and 4 bases at J, leaving 5 bases unmatched. The CDR3 loop spans 16 amino acids. Germline CDR1 and CDR2: KGHSH and LQKENI. CDR3 bases: TGTGCCAGCTCACCAGCGGGACAGGGTTCCACCGGGGAGCTGTTTTTT. Residues: CASSPAGQGSTGELFF.

The chain recombines TRBV14 with TRBJ2-7, with TRBD1 as a possible D gene (5 bases). The germline gives CDR1 SGHDN, CDR2 FVKESK. Trimming took off 4 bases at V and 1 base at J, with 14 bases between the two ends. The CDR3 contains 15 residues. CDR3 loop: CASSRSGKGSYEQYF. The DNA of the CDR3 is TGTGCCAGCAGCCGCTCTGGAAAGGGGTCCTACGAGCAGTACTTC.

This sequence joins TRBV6-5 and TRBJ2-7; 9 positions match TRBD2. V shed 4 bases and J 0 bases; nucleotides not matched to a gene: 4. This CDR3 is built from 15 residues. Per the germline V gene, CDR1 is MNHEY and CDR2 is SVGAGI. The CDR3 DNA is TGTGCCAGCAGTTTCGCGGGGGGGAGCTCCTACGAGCAGTACTTC. It translates to CASSFAGGSSYEQYF.

This chain uses TRBV6-1 with TRBJ1-1, with D perhaps matching TRBD1 (6 bases). Trimming shortened V by 2 bases and J by 1 base, and 11 bases separated the two germline ends. Germline assignment: CDR1 MNHNS and CDR2 SASEGT. This CDR3 spans 15 amino acids. The CDR3 loop reads CASSEWGTPNTEAFF. The DNA of the CDR3 is TGTGCCAGCAGTGAATGGGGGACACCGAACACTGAAGCTTTCTTT.

The chain has TRBV6-5 and TRBJ1-2; TRBD1 matches 7 bases. V gave up 1 base and J gave up 8 bases; unmatched junction bases: 7. Germline assignment: CDR1 MNHEY and CDR2 SVGAGI. There are 14 residues in the CDR3. The CDR3 protein is CASSYYRGGSGYTF. CDR3 coding DNA: TGTGCCAGCAGTTACTACAGGGGAGGCAGCGGCTACACCTTC.

CDR3 loop: CATSRDQVGNYGYTF. The CDR3 DNA reads as TGTGCCACCAGCAGAGATCAGGTGGGGAACTATGGCTACACCTTC. The chain carries TRBV15 and TRBJ1-2; D ambiguous. The CDR3 runs 15 residues. Germline V gives CDR1 LNHNV, CDR2 YYDKDF (reference sequence). V lost 0 bases to trimming and J lost 2 bases, with 10 bases between them.

The V gene is TRBV7-2, the J gene TRBJ2-5; D is possibly TRBD2 (6 bases). The CDR3 extends over 14 amino acids. With 7 bases removed from V and 3 bases from J, the gap between germline ends came to 15 bases. CDR1 is SGHTA, CDR2 FQGNSA, per germline. The CDR3 sequence: CASTRGTLEETQYF. CDR3 bases: TGTGCCAGCACCCGCGGGACCTTAGAAGAGACCCAGTACTTC.

The chain joins TRBV7-2 to TRBJ1-6; D is unresolved. Trimming took off 1 base at V and 0 bases at J, with 7 bases between the two ends. This CDR3 is built from 16 residues. The germline gives CDR1 SGHTA, CDR2 FQGNSA. The DNA of the CDR3 is TGTGCCAGCAGCTTAGTGGGGAGCTCCTATAATTCACCCCTCCACTTT. Protein: CASSLVGSSYNSPLHF.

As DNA, the CDR3 is TGTGCCAGCAGCTTGGTTGGCGGGTCCGGTGAAAAACTGTTTTTT. Encoded protein: CASSLVGGSGEKLFF. This rearrangement joins TRBV5-6 to TRBJ1-4; D remains ambiguous. Per germline, CDR1 SGHDT and CDR2 YYEEEE. V was clipped by 0 bases and J by 7 bases, with 13 bases between them. The CDR3 is made up of 15 amino acids.

V usage is TRBV5-4 and J usage is TRBJ1-2; D unclear. The CDR3 consists of 14 residues. Germline lookup yields CDR1 SGHNT and CDR2 YYREEE (reference sequence). V was pared by 0 bases and J by 4 bases, with 10 bases between. This chain's CDR3 is CASSLVGSSYGYTF. Written as DNA, the CDR3 is TGTGCCAGCAGCTTGGTTGGTTCTTCCTATGGCTACACCTTC.

The chain joins TRBV7-2 to TRBJ2-2; 10 positions agree with TRBD2. The CDR3 is 14 residues long. Per the germline V gene, CDR1 is SGHTA and CDR2 is FQGNSA. With V trimmed by 7 bases and J by 6 bases, 5 bases remained unmatched. In DNA, the CDR3 is TGTGCCAGCACCCGTCTAGCGGGGGCCGGGGAGCTGTTTTTT. It codes for CASTRLAGAGELFF.

This chain connects TRBV7-8 to TRBJ2-1; D possibly matches TRBD1 or TRBD2 (6 bases each). Germline values: CDR1 SGHVS, CDR2 FQNEAQ. This CDR3 has 15 residues. The V gene lost 3 bases and the J gene lost 9 bases, with 18 bases spanning the gap. CDR3 protein: CASSLGLGGLGEQFF. DNA for the CDR3: TGTGCCAGCAGCTTGGGTCTGGGGGGCCTCGGTGAGCAGTTCTTC.

The rearrangement links TRBV11-2 to TRBJ2-7, with TRBD1 identical over 8 bases. Germline CDR1 reads SGHAT; CDR2 reads FQNNGV. The CDR3 extends over 14 amino acids. V dropped 5 bases and J dropped 5; count of bases not matched to a gene: 8. This chain's CDR3 is CASSTNRGSDEQYF. The CDR3 bases are TGTGCCAGCAGCACAAACAGGGGGTCGGACGAGCAGTACTTC.